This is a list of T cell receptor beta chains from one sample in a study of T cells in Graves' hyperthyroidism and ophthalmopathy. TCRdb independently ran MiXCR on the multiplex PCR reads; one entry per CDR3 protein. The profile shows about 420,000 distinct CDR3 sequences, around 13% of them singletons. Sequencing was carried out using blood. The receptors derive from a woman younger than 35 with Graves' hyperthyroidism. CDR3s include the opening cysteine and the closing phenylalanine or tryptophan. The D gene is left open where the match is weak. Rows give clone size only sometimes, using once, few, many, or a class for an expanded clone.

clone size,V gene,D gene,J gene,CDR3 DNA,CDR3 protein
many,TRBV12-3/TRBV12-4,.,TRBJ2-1,TGTGCCAGCAGTTTAAGTTATGAGCAGTTCTTC,CASSLSYEQFF
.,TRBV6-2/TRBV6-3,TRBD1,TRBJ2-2,TGTGCCAGCAGTTACCACAGGGGTGGGTTTATCGGGGAGCTGTTTTTT,CASSYHRGGFIGELFF
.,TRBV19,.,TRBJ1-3,TGTGCCAGTAGCCACTCTGGAAACACCATATATTTT,CASSHSGNTIYF
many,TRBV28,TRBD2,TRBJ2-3,TGTGCCAGCAGTTCCTTAGCGGGTGGCACAGATACGCAGTATTTT,CASSSLAGGTDTQYF
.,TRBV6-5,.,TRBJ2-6,TGTGCCAGCAGTCACCGGGGGGGGGCCAACGTCCTGACTTTC,CASSHRGGANVLTF
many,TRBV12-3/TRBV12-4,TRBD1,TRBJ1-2,TGTGCCAGCAGTTTAGCGGGCCCGACAGGGTCAGGCTATGGCTACACCTTC,CASSLAGPTGSGYGYTF
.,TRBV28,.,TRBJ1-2,TGTGCCAGCAGTTTTCCCCCGGGACATCCCCGGTATGGCTACACCTTC,CASSFPPGHPRYGYTF
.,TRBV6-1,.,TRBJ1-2,TGTGCCAGCAGGCAGGGGATTACCTATGGCTACACCTTC,CASRQGITYGYTF
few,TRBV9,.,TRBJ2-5,TGTGCCAGCAGCGTAGCTTTGTGGGAGACCCAGTACTTC,CASSVALWETQYF
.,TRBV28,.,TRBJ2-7,TGTGCCAGCAGTTTAAACCTTTTCTCCTACGAGCAGTACTTC,CASSLNLFSYEQYF
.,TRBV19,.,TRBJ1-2,TGTGCCAGTAGTCCTACGACAGGAAGAAACTATGGCTACACCTTC,CASSPTTGRNYGYTF
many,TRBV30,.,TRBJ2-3,TGTGCCTGGTTGGGCCATGTCAGGGGTACGCAGTATTTT,CAWLGHVRGTQYF
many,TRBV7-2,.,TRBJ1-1,TGTGCCAGCAGCTTAACCGTCTGGGCTAGGGCTTTCTTT,CASSLTVWARAFF
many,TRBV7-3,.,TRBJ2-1,TGTGCCAGCGGAGAACTTGGGAATGAGCAGTTCTTC,CASGELGNEQFF
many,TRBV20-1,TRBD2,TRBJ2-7,TGCAGTGCTAGAGCACTAGCGGGAGTTGGCGAGCAGTACTTC,CSARALAGVGEQYF
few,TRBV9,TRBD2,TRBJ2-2,TGTGCCAGCAGCCTATCAGGACTAGCGGTGAACACCGGGGAGCTGTTTTTT,CASSLSGLAVNTGELFF
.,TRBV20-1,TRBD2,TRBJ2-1,TGCAGTGCCGGCTCCCCCAGGGGGGCTAGCGGGAGAAACCGAAATGAGCAGTTCTTC,CSAGSPRGASGRNRNEQFF
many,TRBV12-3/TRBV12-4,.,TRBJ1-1,TGTGCCAGCAGCCAGAAGAGAGAAGCTTTCTTT,CASSQKREAFF
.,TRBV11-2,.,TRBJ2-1,TGCGCCAGCAGCCAAGGGCGAAATGAGCAGTTCTTC,CASSQGRNEQFF
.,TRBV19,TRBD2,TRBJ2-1,TGTGCCAGTAGTGTAACCTTCACTAGCGGGGTATACAATGAGCAGTTCTTC,CASSVTFTSGVYNEQFF
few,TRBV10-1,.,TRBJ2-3,TGCGCCAGCCGAAGAGGTCCCACAGATACGCAGTATTTT,CASRRGPTDTQYF
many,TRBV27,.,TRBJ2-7,TGTGCCAGCAGTTTAGGGGGAAACGGTTACTACGAGCAGTACTTC,CASSLGGNGYYEQYF
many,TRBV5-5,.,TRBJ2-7,TGTGCCAGCAGCTTGGGACGGATGTCCTACGAGCAGTACTTC,CASSLGRMSYEQYF
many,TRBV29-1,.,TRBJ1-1,TGCAGCGCCTCGAACACTGAAGCTTTCTTT,CSASNTEAFF
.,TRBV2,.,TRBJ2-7,TGTGCCAGCAGTGAAAAGGCTGGCGGATCCTACGAGCAGTACTTC,CASSEKAGGSYEQYF
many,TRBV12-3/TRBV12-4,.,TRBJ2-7,TGTGCCAGCACCCTAAGGGGACAACGCTACGAGCAGTACTTC,CASTLRGQRYEQYF
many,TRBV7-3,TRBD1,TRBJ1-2,TGTGCCAGCAGCCCAGGGGGAAATTCTGGCTACACCTTC,CASSPGGNSGYTF
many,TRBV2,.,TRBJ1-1,TGTGCCAGCAGTTCGACAGAACCGATGAACACTGAAGCTTTCTTT,CASSSTEPMNTEAFF
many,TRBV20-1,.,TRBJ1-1,TGCAGTGCTATCCGTGTGCTCAACACTGAAGCTTTCTTT,CSAIRVLNTEAFF
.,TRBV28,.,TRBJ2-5,TGTGCCAGCAGGCAGGGGCCCAATCGGTACTTC,CASRQGPNRYF
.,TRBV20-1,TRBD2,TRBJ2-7,TGCAGTGCTAGAGGGCGGGAGGGACTGAGCTCCTACGAGCAGTACTTC,CSARGREGLSSYEQYF
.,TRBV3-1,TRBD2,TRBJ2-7,TGTGCCAGCAGCCAAGATATTGGGACTAGCGTTACCTACGAGCAGTACTTC,CASSQDIGTSVTYEQYF
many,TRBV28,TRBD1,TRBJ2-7,TGTGCCAGCAGTTTAGGACAGGGTCCTCTATCCTACGAGCAGTACTTC,CASSLGQGPLSYEQYF
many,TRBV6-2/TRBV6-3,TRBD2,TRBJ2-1,TGTGCCAGCAGTTACCCGCTGGGGGGGAGGTCGAGGGAGGATGAGCAGTTCTTC,CASSYPLGGRSREDEQFF
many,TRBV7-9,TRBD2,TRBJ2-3,TGTGCCAGCAGCCGACAAAGCGGGAGCCCGCCCGATACGCAGTATTTT,CASSRQSGSPPDTQYF
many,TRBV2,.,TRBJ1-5,TGTGCCAGCAGTGACGTGACAGCTGAGCCCCAGCATTTT,CASSDVTAEPQHF
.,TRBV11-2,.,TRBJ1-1,TGTGCCAGCAGCTTGCTGAGAGACGAGAACACTGAAGCTTTCTTT,CASSLLRDENTEAFF
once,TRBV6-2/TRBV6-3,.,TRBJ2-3,TGTGCCAGCGGAGGAGGGGGTTTGGATACGCAGTATTTT,CASGGGGLDTQYF
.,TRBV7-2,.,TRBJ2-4,TGTGCCAGCATCGAATCCGGACTCCGCCTAACCAAAAACATTCAGTACTTC,CASIESGLRLTKNIQYF
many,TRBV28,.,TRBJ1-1,TGTGCCAGCTTTGATGGAATGGGGGCGGTCACTGAAGCTTTCTTT,CASFDGMGAVTEAFF
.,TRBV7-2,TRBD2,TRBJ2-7,TGTGCCAGCAGCCTAGCCCCTAGCGGGAGTGTGTACGAGCAGTACTTC,CASSLAPSGSVYEQYF